This TCR beta chain was recovered during a study of technical replicates of blood from a few donors (dated by TCRdb to the late 2010s). Receptor amplification or capture employed the immunoSEQ multiplex PCR assay. TCRdb provides this immuneACCESS table in a form limited to in-frame rearrangements. Some clones are lacking; in checked studies, under half of them reflect an unresolved V gene, and why the rest are absent is not known. The sample table shows roughly 87,000 clones, and roughly 94% are seen once. The ten largest clonotypes hold roughly 0.22% of the sample. V and J lose 3 bases and 3 bases, and a span of 12 bases separates them. The cysteine opens and the phenylalanine closes a CDR3 of 15 amino acids. Kept here is only the CDR3 DNA, which spans 45 bases and is read in frame from base 1. Sequences MDHEN (CDR1) and SYDVKM (CDR2) are obtained from the germline V gene. A remark on this clone: The target of this receptor is not known. No clone much larger than this one lies a single base away; base qualities are absent.

The V gene is TRBV28 and the J gene is TRBJ2-1; TRBD2 is perhaps the D gene, given 6 matching bases. The clonotype was recovered from a human donor in good health. Sequenced material: T cells isolated from PBMCs. At the DNA level, the sequence is TGTGCCAGCAGTTTGGGAGCGGACTACTACAATGAGCAGTTCTTC. This gives the protein CASSLGADYYNEQFF.